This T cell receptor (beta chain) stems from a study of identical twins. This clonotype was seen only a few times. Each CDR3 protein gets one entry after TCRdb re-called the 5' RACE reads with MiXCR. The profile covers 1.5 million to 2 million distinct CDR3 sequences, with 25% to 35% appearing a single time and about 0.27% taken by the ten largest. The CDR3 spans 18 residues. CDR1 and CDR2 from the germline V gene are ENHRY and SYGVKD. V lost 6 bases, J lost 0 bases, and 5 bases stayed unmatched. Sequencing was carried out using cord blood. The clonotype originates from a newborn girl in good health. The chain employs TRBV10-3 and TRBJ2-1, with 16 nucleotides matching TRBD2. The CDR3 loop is CAIRGTSGGAFSYNEQFF. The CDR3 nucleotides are TGTGCCATCAGGGGGACTAGCGGGGGGGCCTTCTCCTACAATGAGCAGTTCTTC.